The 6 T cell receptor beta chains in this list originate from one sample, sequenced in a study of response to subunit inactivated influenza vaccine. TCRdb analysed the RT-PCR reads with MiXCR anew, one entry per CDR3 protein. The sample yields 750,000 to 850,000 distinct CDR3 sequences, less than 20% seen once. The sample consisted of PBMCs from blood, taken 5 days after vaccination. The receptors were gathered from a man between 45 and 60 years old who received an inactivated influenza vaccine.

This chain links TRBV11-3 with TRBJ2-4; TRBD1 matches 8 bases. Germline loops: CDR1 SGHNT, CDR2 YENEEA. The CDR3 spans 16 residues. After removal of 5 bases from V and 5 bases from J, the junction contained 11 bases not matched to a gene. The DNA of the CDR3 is TGTGCCAGCAGCACCGGACAGGGTAGAGGAGAAAACATTCAGTACTTC. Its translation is CASSTGQGRGENIQYF.

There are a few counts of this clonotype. CDR3 bases: TGTGCCAGCAGGTACCACGGGACTAGCGCTGAGCAGTTCTTC. This gives the protein CASRYHGTSAEQFF. This sequence joins TRBV12-3 or TRBV12-4 and TRBJ2-1; 10 bases map to TRBD2. Trimming removed 6 bases from V and 9 bases from J; junction bases left unmatched: 8. This CDR3 has 14 amino acids.

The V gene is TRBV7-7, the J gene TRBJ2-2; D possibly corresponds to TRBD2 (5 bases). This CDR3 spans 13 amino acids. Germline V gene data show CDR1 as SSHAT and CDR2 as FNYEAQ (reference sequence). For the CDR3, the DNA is TGTGCTAGCGCCCCGTCCTGGGCCGGGGAGCTGTTTTTT. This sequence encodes CASAPSWAGELFF.

The CDR3 DNA reads TGTGCCAGCAGCTTAGTCGCAGGGGGCCTCGGTGAGCAGTTCTTC. The encoded protein is CASSLVAGGLGEQFF. The chain links TRBV7-8 to TRBJ2-1; 8 positions match TRBD1. Germline trimming cut 1 base from V and 9 bases from J; bases unmatched to any gene: 8. The CDR3 has 15 residues. CDR1 is SGHVS, CDR2 FQNEAQ, per germline.

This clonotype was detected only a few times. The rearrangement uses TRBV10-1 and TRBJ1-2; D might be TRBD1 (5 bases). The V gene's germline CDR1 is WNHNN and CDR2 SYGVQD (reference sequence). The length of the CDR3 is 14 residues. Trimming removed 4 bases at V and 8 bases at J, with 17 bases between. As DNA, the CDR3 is TGCGCCAGCAGTGTTTCAGGGATGAAGGAAGGCTACACCTTC. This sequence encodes CASSVSGMKEGYTF.

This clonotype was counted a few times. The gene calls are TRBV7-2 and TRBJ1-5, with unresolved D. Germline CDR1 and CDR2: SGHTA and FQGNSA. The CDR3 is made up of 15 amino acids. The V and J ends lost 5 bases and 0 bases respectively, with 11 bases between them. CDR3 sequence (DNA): TGTGCCAGCAGCCCGAATTATTATAGCAATCAGCCCCAGCATTTT. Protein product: CASSPNYYSNQPQHF. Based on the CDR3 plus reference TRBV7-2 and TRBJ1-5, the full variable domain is GAGVSQSPSNKVTEKGKDVELRCDPISGHTALYWYRQSLGQGLEFLIYFQGNSAPDKSGLPSDRFSAERTGGSVSTLTIQRTQQEDSAVYLCASSPNYYSNQPQHFGDGTRLSIL.